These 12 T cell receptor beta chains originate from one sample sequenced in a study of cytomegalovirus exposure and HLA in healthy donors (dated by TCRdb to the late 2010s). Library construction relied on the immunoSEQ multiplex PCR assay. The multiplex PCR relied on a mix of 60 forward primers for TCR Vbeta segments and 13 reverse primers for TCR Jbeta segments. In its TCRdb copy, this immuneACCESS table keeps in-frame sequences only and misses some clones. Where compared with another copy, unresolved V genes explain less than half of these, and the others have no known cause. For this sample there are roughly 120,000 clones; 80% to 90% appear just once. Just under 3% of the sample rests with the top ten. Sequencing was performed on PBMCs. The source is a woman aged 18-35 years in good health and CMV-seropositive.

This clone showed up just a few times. CDR3 nucleotides: TGTGCCAGCAGTGAATATAGTAGACAGATGAACACTGAAGCTTTCTTT. It yields the protein CASSEYSRQMNTEAFF. The rearrangement links TRBV25-1 to TRBJ1-1; TRBD1 might be the D (5 bases). Trimming took 0 bases from V and 0 from J, leaving 11 bases between them. This CDR3 spans 16 amino acids. Germline V gives CDR1 MGHDK, CDR2 SYGVNS.

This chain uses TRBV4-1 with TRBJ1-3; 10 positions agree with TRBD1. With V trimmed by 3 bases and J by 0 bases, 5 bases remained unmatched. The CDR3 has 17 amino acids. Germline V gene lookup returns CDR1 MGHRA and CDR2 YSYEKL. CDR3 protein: CASSHPGQGFSGNTIYF. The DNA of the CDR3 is TGCGCCAGCAGCCATCCGGGACAGGGGTTCTCTGGAAACACCATATATTTT.

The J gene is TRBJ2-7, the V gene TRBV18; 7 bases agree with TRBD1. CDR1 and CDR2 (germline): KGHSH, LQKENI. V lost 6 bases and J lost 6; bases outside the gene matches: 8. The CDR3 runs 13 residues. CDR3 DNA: TGTGCCAGCTCTCAAGGACAGGACACCGAGCAGTACTTC. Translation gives CASSQGQDTEQYF.

The CDR3 sequence: CASSQKTGVDQPQHF. In DNA form, the CDR3 reads TGTGCCAGCAGCCAAAAGACAGGGGTCGATCAGCCCCAGCATTTT. The rearrangement joins TRBV14 to TRBJ1-5; 8 positions match TRBD1. The CDR3 covers 15 residues. Germline lookup yields CDR1 SGHDN and CDR2 FVKESK. With 2 bases clipped from V and 5 bases from J, the junction kept 5 bases outside the gene matches.

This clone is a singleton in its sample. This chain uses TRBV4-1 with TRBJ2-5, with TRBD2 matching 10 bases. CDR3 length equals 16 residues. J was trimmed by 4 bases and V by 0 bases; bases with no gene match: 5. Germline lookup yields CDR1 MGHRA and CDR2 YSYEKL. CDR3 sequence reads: CASSQEKRGGRETQYF. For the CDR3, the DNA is TGCGCCAGCAGCCAAGAGAAGCGGGGGGGCCGAGAGACCCAGTACTTC.

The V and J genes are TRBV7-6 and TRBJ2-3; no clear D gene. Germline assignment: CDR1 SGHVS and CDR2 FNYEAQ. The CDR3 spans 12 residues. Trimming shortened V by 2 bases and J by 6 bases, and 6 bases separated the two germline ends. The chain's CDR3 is CASSLLSDTQYF. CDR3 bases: TGTGCCAGCAGCTTATTATCTGATACGCAGTATTTT.

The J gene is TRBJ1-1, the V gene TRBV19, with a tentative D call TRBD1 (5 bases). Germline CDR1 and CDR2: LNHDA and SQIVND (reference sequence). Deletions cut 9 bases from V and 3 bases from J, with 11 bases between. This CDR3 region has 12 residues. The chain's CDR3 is CASDEGDTEAFF. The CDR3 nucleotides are TGTGCCAGCGACGAAGGGGACACTGAAGCTTTCTTT.

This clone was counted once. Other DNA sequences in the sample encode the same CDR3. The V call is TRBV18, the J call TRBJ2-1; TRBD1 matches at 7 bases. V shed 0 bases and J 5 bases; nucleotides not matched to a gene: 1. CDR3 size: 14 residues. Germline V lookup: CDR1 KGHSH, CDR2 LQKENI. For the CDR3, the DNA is TGTGCCAGCTCACCACCAGGACAGGACAATGAGCAGTTCTTC. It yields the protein CASSPPGQDNEQFF.

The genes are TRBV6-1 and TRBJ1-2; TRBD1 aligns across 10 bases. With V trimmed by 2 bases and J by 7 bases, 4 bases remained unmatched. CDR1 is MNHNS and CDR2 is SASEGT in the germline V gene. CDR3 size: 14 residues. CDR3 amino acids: CASSELTGGAGYTF. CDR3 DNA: TGTGCCAGCAGTGAACTGACAGGGGGCGCTGGCTACACCTTC.

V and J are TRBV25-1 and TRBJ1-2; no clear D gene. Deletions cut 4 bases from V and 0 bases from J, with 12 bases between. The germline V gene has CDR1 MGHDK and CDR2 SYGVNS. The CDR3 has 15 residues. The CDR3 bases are TGTGCCAGCAGTGGTCAACAGTCCCCTAACTATGGCTACACCTTC. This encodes CASSGQQSPNYGYTF.

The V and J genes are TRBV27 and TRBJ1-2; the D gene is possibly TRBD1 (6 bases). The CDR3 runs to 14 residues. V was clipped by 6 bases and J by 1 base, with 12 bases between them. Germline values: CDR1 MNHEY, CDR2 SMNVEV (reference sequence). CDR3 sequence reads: CASRTDRGNYGYTF. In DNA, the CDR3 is TGTGCCAGCAGGACGGACAGAGGTAACTATGGCTACACCTTC.

This CDR3 reads CTSSQGTSVDTQYF. The DNA of the CDR3 is TGCACCAGCAGCCAGGGGACTAGCGTAGATACGCAGTATTTT. The rearrangement joins TRBV1 to TRBJ2-3; the table's D call, TRBD2, has no DNA check behind it. TRBV1 is deemed a pseudogene. This CDR3 comprises 14 residues.